The present T cell receptor (beta chain) was sequenced within a study of blood T cell repertoires in COVID-19. Study summary: Some COVID-19 samples were acute and others convalescent; all came from the United States, Italy and Spain.

From germline, CDR1 is SQVTM and CDR2 ANQGSEA. The CDR3 has 13 residues. The V and J ends lost 7 bases and 3 bases, in that order; junction bases with no gene match: 7. Some clones are missing from TCRdb's copy, which holds only in-frame ones; the method was immunoSEQ multiplex PCR. The sample yields over 35,000 clones, 65% to 90% seen once. The clonotype originates from a human donor in a cohort sampled during active COVID-19. Source material: peripheral blood. The chain couples TRBV29-1 to TRBJ2-7; TRBD2 agrees at 9 bases. The CDR3 sequence is CSASGAGVYEQYF. In nucleotides, the CDR3 is TGCAGCGCTAGCGGGGCGGGGGTCTACGAGCAGTACTTC.